Detailed here is one T cell receptor (beta chain). This sample was included in a study of blood T cell repertoires in COVID-19. Study background: There were acute and convalescent COVID-19 samples, and they came from the United States, Italy and Spain.

As processed by the authors: Counts of nucleated cells, estimated from reference gene primer amplification, were obtained. The repertoire was sequenced with immunoSEQ multiplex PCR; TCRdb's copy has only in-frame clones and lacks some. The DNA was the basis for D and trimming; V, J and clone size are from that table. The data hold roughly 380,000 clones, with 85% observed a single time. With 8 bases removed from V and 2 bases from J, the gap between germline ends came to 13 bases. Germline assignment: CDR1 MDHEN and CDR2 SYDVKM. This CDR3 is 13 amino acids long. This clonotype originated in a woman between 18 and 29 years old with acute or convalescent COVID-19. J is TRBJ2-7 and V is TRBV28; no firm D call. Sequencing was performed on peripheral blood. CDR3 nucleotide sequence: TGTGCCAGCCCGACGAGCAGGACCTACGAGCAGTACTTC. This codes for CASPTSRTYEQYF.